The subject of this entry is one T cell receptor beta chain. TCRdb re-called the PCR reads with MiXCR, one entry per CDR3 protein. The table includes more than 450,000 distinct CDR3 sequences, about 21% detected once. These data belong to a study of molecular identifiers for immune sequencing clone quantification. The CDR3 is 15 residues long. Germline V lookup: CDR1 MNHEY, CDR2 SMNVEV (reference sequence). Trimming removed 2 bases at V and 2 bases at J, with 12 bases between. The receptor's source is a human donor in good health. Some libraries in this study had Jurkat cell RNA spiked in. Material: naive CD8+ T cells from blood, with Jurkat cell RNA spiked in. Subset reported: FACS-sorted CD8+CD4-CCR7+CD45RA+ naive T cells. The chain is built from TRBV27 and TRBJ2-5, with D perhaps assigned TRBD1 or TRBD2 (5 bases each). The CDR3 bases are TGTGCCAGCAGTTTACGGGTGAGGGGTCAAGAGACCCAGTACTTC. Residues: CASSLRVRGQETQYF.